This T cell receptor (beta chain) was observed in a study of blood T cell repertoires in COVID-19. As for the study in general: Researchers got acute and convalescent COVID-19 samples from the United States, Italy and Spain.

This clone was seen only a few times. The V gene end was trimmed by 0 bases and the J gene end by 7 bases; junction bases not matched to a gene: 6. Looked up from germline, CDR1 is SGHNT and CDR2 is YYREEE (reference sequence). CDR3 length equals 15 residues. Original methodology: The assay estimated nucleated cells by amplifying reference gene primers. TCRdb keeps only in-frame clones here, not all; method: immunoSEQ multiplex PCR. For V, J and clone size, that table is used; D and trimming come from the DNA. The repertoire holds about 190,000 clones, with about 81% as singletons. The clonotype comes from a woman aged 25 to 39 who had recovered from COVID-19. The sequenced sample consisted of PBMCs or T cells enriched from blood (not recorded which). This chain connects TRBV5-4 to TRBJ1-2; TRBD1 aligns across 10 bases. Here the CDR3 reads CASSLEVRQGAGYTF. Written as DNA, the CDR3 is TGTGCCAGCAGCTTGGAAGTTCGACAGGGGGCTGGCTACACCTTC.